The 9 T cell receptor beta chains below all came from one sample that was sequenced in a study of blood T cell repertoires in COVID-19 (dated by TCRdb to about 2020). The library was made by the immunoSEQ multiplex PCR assay. TCRdb carries this immuneACCESS record with in-frame sequences only. Its versions omit some clonotypes, under half of them owing to an unresolved V gene in the studies checked, with the rest unexplained. Across this sample there are nearly 350,000 clones, with around 87% seen only once. Jointly, the top ten make up about 6% of the sample. Sequenced material: peripheral blood. These receptors were collected from a woman in her forties or fifties with COVID-19, enrolled during active disease.

Notes on this clone: At the DNA level, this CDR3 is encoded by other sequences in the same sample as well. The chain has TRBV7-2 and TRBJ2-1; 8 bases are shared with TRBD1. The junction had 2 bases not matched to a gene; V was cut back by 1 base and J by 3 bases. Germline V lookup: CDR1 SGHTA, CDR2 FQGNSA. The length of the CDR3 is 15 residues. The CDR3 DNA follows: TGTGCCAGCAGCTTAGGGACAGGGAGCTACAATGAGCAGTTCTTC. Its translation is CASSLGTGSYNEQFF.

This clone came up once. The V call is TRBV11-2, the J call TRBJ2-7; the D gene is possibly TRBD2 (5 bases). Germline V gives CDR1 SGHAT, CDR2 FQNNGV. This CDR3 has 13 amino acids. V lost 3 bases and J 1 base, leaving 7 bases between the germline ends. The CDR3 nucleotides are TGTGCCAGCAGCTTCGAGGGATCCTACGAGCAGTACTTC. Its translation is CASSFEGSYEQYF.

The chain recombines TRBV3-1 (or the pseudogene TRBV3-2) with TRBJ2-2, with TRBD1 matching 11 bases. V lost 10 bases to trimming and J lost 2 bases; unmatched junction nucleotides: 6. CDR1 is LGHDT, CDR2 YNNKEL, per germline (reference sequence). The CDR3 is 15 residues long. The CDR3 nucleotides read TGTGCCACAAGAAGGACAGGGGGCAACACCGGGGAGCTGTTTTTT. This sequence encodes CATRRTGGNTGELFF.

This clone was seen a single time. V and J are TRBV27 and TRBJ2-5; 8 bases line up with TRBD1. The germline V gene has CDR1 MNHEY and CDR2 SMNVEV (reference sequence). CDR3 length: 15 amino acids. J was trimmed by 1 base and V by 3 bases; bases with no gene match: 4. The CDR3 reads CASSLGTGAQETQYF. Here the CDR3 DNA reads TGTGCCAGCAGTTTGGGGACAGGAGCCCAAGAGACCCAGTACTTC.

The chain is built from TRBV2 and TRBJ2-2; 14 bases agree with TRBD2. Germline assignment: CDR1 SNHLY and CDR2 FYNNEI. The CDR3 runs 19 residues. The J segment lost 7 bases and the V segment lost 4 bases, leaving 14 bases of the junction unmatched. The CDR3 sequence is CASSGTSGRTLLSGGELFF. DNA for the CDR3: TGTGCCAGCAGTGGGACTAGCGGGAGGACCCTCTTGAGTGGCGGGGAGCTGTTTTTT.

This chain uses TRBV4-1 with TRBJ2-5; D remains ambiguous. This CDR3 has 16 amino acids. Trimming removed 0 bases at V and 1 base at J, with 12 bases between. Germline assignment: CDR1 MGHRA and CDR2 YSYEKL. The DNA of the CDR3 is TGCGCCAGCAGCCAAGATCTGGCAGACACCCAAGAGACCCAGTACTTC. It specifies CASSQDLADTQETQYF.

This clone was observed once. CDR3 DNA: TGTGCCAGTCGGGGAACCGGGGAGCTGTTTTTT. Amino acid sequence: CASRGTGELFF. The chain uses TRBV25-1 and TRBJ2-2, with D maybe TRBD2 (5 bases). The length of the CDR3 is 11 residues. The germline V gene has CDR1 MGHDK and CDR2 SYGVNS. Trimming removed 9 bases at V and 5 bases at J, with 7 bases between. The complete variable domain, with remaining parts taken from reference TRBV25-1 and TRBJ2-2, reads EADIYQTPRYLVIGTGKKITLECSQTMGHDKMYWYQQDPGMELHLIHYSYGVNSTEKGDLSSESTVSRIRTEHFPLTLESARPSHTSQYLCASRGTGELFFGEGSRLTVL.

The rearrangement uses TRBV30 and TRBJ2-4; TRBD1 might be the D (6 bases). Germline lookup yields CDR1 GTSNPN and CDR2 SVGIG (reference sequence). Trimming cost V 3 bases and J 7 bases, with 13 bases left between them. CDR3 size: 13 residues. CDR3 coding DNA: TGTGCCTGGAGCAGGGGAGAAGTGAACATTCAGTACTTC. Protein product: CAWSRGEVNIQYF.

CDR3 in amino acids: CASSFQGSSEQYF. CDR3 nucleotide sequence: TGTGCCAGCAGTTTCCAGGGGTCGAGCGAGCAGTACTTC. V gene TRBV7-2 combines with J gene TRBJ2-7, with D possibly matching TRBD1 (6 bases). V was clipped by 6 bases and J by 6 bases, with 15 bases between them. Germline CDR1 and CDR2: SGHTA and FQGNSA. The CDR3 has 13 residues.